What follows describes a single TCR beta chain. Its specificity is unknown. The data stem from a study of metastatic and nonmetastatic thyroid tumors. About the research overall: Both malignant and benign thyroid patients supplied peripheral blood and tumor or nodule tissue samples, across which the repertoires of these patients were then compared.

V gave up 4 bases and J gave up 5 bases; unmatched junction bases: 8. Germline V gives CDR1 MDHEN, CDR2 SYDVKM. CDR3 length: 15 residues. Thyroid surgery took place with no prior treatment in any patient. Study results and limitations: Malignant thyroid tumors reportedly had TCR beta diversity that was significantly higher than in benign nodules, in blood and tumor.

Per the authors' pipeline: Clinicopathological groups supplied CDR3 differences that were used to build a distant-metastasis classifier for papillary thyroid cancer. TCRdb reanalyzed the PCR reads with MiXCR. The authors' filters were not applied to this entry. Of about 38,000 clones listed, about 45% are singletons. This TCR came from a male donor with papillary thyroid cancer or a benign thyroid nodule (not recorded which). Some clones in this sample may be carry-over from other donors' samples. The V gene is TRBV28, the J gene TRBJ1-2, with 9 bases identical to TRBD1. Sequencing was carried out using tumor tissue. Here the CDR3 reads CASSSQGARRYGYTF. The CDR3 DNA reads as TGTGCCAGCAGTTCACAGGGGGCGCGGAGATATGGCTACACCTTC.